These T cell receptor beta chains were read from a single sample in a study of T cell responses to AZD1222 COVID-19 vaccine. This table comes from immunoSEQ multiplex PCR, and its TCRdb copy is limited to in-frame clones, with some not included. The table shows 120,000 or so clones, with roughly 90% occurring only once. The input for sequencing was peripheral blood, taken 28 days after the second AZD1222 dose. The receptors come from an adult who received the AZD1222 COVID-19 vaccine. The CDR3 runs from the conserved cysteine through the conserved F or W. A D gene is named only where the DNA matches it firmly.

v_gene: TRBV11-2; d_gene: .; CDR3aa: CASSPYNGETQYF
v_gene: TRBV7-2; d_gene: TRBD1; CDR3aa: CASSLPGQLMNTEAFF
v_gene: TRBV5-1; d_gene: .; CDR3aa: CASSQGFSTDTQYF
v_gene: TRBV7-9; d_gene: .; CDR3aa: CASSLQWNTEAFF
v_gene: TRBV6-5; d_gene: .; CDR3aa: CASTSGYGYTF
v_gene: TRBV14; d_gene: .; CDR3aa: CASSPTTGRNSPLHF
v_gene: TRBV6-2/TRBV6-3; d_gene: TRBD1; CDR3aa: CASSSYDRGHGYTF
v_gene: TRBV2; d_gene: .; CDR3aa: CASSSGTISYEQYF
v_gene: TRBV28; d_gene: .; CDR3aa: CASTLGGGGQPQHF
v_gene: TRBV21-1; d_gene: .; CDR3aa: CASSPRRGVSGDSNQPQHF
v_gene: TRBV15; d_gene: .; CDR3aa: CATSRDGYEQYF
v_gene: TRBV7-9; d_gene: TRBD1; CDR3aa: CASSVTGTGGTEAFF
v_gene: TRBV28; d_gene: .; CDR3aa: CASSARLQGSYQPQHF
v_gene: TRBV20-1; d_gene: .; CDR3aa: CSGTANNEQFF
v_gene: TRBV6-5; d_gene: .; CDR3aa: CASRAGSLGSPLHF
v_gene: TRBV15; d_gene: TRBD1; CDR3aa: CATSSRDRGPRETQYF
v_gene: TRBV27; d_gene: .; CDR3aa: CASSRDLAGTDTQYF
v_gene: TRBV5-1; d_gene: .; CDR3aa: CASSPLGASSYNSPLHF
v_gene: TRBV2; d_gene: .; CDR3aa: CATGATNTEAFF
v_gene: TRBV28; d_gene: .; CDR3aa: CASSLGQGRHEQYF
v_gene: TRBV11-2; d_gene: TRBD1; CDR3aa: CASSSGAGGEKLFF
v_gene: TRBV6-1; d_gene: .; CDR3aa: CASSEFGEPQHF
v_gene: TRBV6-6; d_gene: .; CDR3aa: CASSYDDTSYEQYF
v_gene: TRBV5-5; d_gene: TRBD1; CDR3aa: CASSTGQGGNQPQHF
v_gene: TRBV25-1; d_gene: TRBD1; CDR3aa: CASSDSETGSRNEQFF
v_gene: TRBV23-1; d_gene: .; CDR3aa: CASHPLETEAFF
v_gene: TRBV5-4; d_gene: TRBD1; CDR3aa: CASSLTQGATAFF
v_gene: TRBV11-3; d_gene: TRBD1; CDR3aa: CASSTDRLSYEQYF
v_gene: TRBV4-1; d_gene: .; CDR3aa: CASSQDGYSLNTEAFF
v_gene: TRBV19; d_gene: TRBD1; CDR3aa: CATGTGYNSPLHF
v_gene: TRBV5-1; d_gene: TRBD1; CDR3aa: CASSSEVGGGQPQHF
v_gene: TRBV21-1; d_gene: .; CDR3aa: CASSKLGVCPDTQYF
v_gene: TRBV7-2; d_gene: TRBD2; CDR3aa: CASRLQIGGAQNEQFF
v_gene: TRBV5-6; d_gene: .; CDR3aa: CASSLTGGGDQPQHF
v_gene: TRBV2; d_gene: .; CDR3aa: CASSGLGPQHF
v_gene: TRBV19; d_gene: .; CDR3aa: CATSRGGGNTEAFF
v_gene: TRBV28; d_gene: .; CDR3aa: CASSFVSGYEQYF
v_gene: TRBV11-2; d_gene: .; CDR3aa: CASSFQGTEAFF
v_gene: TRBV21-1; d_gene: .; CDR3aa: CASNSVLSNQPQHF
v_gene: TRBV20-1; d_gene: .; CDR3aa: CSASMQGGTYEQYF
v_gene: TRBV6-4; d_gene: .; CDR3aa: CASSEGTDNTEAFF
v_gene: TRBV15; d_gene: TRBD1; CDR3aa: CATSRDKGAVNTEAFF
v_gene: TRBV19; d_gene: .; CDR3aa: CASSIGTSTGELFF
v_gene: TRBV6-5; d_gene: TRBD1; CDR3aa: CASRAGTGGGYTF
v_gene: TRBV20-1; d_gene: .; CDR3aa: CSLTGPEKLFF
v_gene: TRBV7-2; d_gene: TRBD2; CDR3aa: CASSQRGIQETQYF
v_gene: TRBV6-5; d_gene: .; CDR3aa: CASRGGGSTGELFF